These T cell receptor beta chains were read from a single sample in a study of OX40 agonist ivuxolimab in advanced cancers. Some clones are missing from TCRdb's copy, which holds only in-frame ones; the method was immunoSEQ multiplex PCR. Found here are tens of thousands of clones, 83% of them singletons; the top ten hold about 3.1%. This specimen was CD4+ or CD8+ T cells sorted from blood, taken in a trial of the OX40 agonist ivuxolimab. These receptors originate from an adult with an advanced solid tumor such as melanoma, head and neck, liver or kidney cancer. Both conserved end residues are part of each CDR3. A D gene is named only where the DNA matches it firmly. Some rows mark clone size as missing; the rest say once, few, many or name a class of expanded clone.

TRBV5-1	few	TRBJ1-2	NA	TGCGCCAGCAGCTTTTCGGCGGGGGTCTATGGCTACACCTTC	CASSFSAGVYGYTF
TRBV20-1	once	TRBJ1-5	NA	TGCAGTGCTAGTAGAGGGCAGCCCCAGCATTTT	CSASRGQPQHF
TRBV4-2	NA	TRBJ2-3	TRBD2	TGTGCCAGCAGCCCAGGAGGAGGACTAGCGGGAGATACGCAGTATTTT	CASSPGGGLAGDTQYF
TRBV5-4	few	TRBJ2-1	TRBD2	TGTGCCAGCAGCTTGGCGGGACTAGCGGGCCAGCAGTTCTTC	CASSLAGLAGQQFF
TRBV5-1	few	TRBJ2-3	NA	TGCGCCAGCAGCTTGGGCCAGAGACAGGCAGATACGCAGTATTTT	CASSLGQRQADTQYF
TRBV2	NA	TRBJ2-1	NA	TGTGCCAGCAGTATAGGGACCTACAATGAGCAGTTCTTC	CASSIGTYNEQFF
TRBV9	NA	TRBJ2-2	TRBD2	TGTGCCAGCAGCGTTCGCCCTAGCGGGAGAACCGGGGAGCTGTTTTTT	CASSVRPSGRTGELFF
TRBV9	NA	TRBJ2-7	TRBD2	TGTGCCAGCAGCGTAGAGCTAGCGGGAGGTGGCGAGCAGTACTTC	CASSVELAGGGEQYF
TRBV5-5	NA	TRBJ1-6	NA	TGTGCCAGCAGTCAGACGGCCGATAGACAGCTCCACTTT	CASSQTADRQLHF
TRBV9	few	TRBJ2-7	TRBD1	TGTGCCAGCAGTATAACAGGGGCTCCCTACGAGCAGTACTTC	CASSITGAPYEQYF
TRBV18	NA	TRBJ2-1	NA	TGTGCCAGCTCACCACCTTCGTTCTCCTACAATGAGCAGTTCTTC	CASSPPSFSYNEQFF
TRBV5-1	NA	TRBJ2-7	TRBD2	TGCGCCAGCAGCTTGGATCGGACTAGCGGGAAATTATCCTACGAGCAGTACTTC	CASSLDRTSGKLSYEQYF
TRBV5-4	NA	TRBJ1-6	NA	TGTGCCAGCAGCTTGGGTGGCGCAGGCCCTATTTCACCCCTCCACTTT	CASSLGGAGPISPLHF
TRBV25-1	NA	TRBJ2-1	TRBD2	TGTGCCAGCAGTGAGTCTAGCGGGAGTGTAAATGAGCAGTTCTTC	CASSESSGSVNEQFF
TRBV7-6	NA	TRBJ1-5	NA	TGTGCCAGCAGCTCGGCCAGGTATCAGCCCCAGCATTTT	CASSSARYQPQHF
TRBV29-1	NA	TRBJ2-7	TRBD1	TGCAGCGTTGAAGATTGGACAGGTGCATCCTACGAGCAGTACTTC	CSVEDWTGASYEQYF
TRBV11-2	once	TRBJ2-7	TRBD2	TGTGCCAGCAGCTCTAGCGGGTACGAGCAGTACTTC	CASSSSGYEQYF